Each of the 2 T cell receptor beta chains below was sequenced from the same sample in a study of blood T cells in healthy people across ages. A second roughly 6 to 11 cycle PCR used barcoded and J-beta primers. TCRdb independently ran MiXCR on the 5' RACE reads; one entry per CDR3 protein. The table shows approximately 900,000 distinct CDR3 sequences, with almost 30% occurring only once. This same sample was also part of a study on T cells of mothers and their children.

Sequencing was performed on blood. These receptors all stem from a middle-aged woman in good health.

In this sample, this clonotype turned up many times. The chain couples TRBV7-2 to TRBJ2-1; D gene unclear. Trimming shortened V by 5 bases and J by 0 bases, and 11 bases separated the two germline ends. Per germline, CDR1 SGHTA and CDR2 FQGNSA. CDR3 length: 15 amino acids. CDR3 sequence: CASSPLPPSYNEQFF. CDR3 nucleotide sequence: TGTGCCAGCAGCCCCCTACCTCCCTCCTACAATGAGCAGTTCTTC.

The V and J genes are TRBV5-1 and TRBJ2-3; tentatively, D is TRBD2 (7 bases). V lost 2 bases, J lost 3 bases, and 13 bases lay in between. The CDR3 spans 15 residues. Germline V lookup: CDR1 SGHRS, CDR2 YFSETQ. The CDR3 bases are TGCGCCAGCAGCTTTGTGGGGGGGCTTACAGATACGCAGTATTTT. As protein: CASSFVGGLTDTQYF.